This TCR beta chain was obtained from a study of cytomegalovirus exposure and HLA in healthy donors. Study background: In an earlier analysis, 95 million to 140 million unique TCR beta sequences were found from about 180 million T cells.

With 0 bases removed from V and 0 bases from J, the gap between germline ends came to 7 bases. Germline V lookup: CDR1 SGHKS, CDR2 YYEKEE (reference sequence). The CDR3 length is 16 residues. General study points: Presence/absence analyses assumed roughly uniform sequencing depth across donors.

The PCR made use of 60 Vbeta and 13 Jbeta primers. TCRdb's table, derived via immunoSEQ multiplex PCR, lists solely in-frame clones and lacks some. The sample yields under 200,000 clones, roughly 85% seen once. This clone turned up a few times. Its antigen is as yet unknown. Material for sequencing was PBMCs. This chain connects TRBV5-5 to TRBJ2-6; D is possibly TRBD2 (6 bases). The TCR was taken from a woman aged 25 to 39 in good health and CMV-seronegative. CDR3 amino acids: CASSLGAGSGANVLTF. The CDR3 coding sequence is TGTGCCAGCAGCTTGGGAGCGGGCTCTGGGGCCAACGTCCTGACTTTC.